These 18 T cell receptor beta chains share one sample of origin, sequenced in a study of T cell repertoires in cytomegalovirus infection. TCRdb analysed the reads with MiXCR anew, one entry per CDR3 protein. The sample yields approximately 150,000 distinct CDR3 sequences, less than 25% seen once. No antigen has been identified for these receptors. The source was CD8+ T cells from cultured PBMCs, collected from culture after CMV antigen stimulation. The source is a human donor in good health (CMV status not recorded). Some clones in this sample may be carry-over from other donors' samples.

This clonotype was seen more than once but under ten times. This chain uses TRBV27 with TRBJ2-5; D tentatively reads TRBD1 or TRBD2 (5 bases each). V lost 6 bases to trimming and J lost 5 bases, with 13 bases between them. Germline V gene data show CDR1 as MNHEY and CDR2 as SMNVEV (reference sequence). CDR3 length: 13 amino acids. The CDR3 nucleotides read TGTGCCAGCAGGCAACTAGGGGTGGAGACCCAGTACTTC. Its translation: CASRQLGVETQYF.

Only a few counts were recorded for this clonotype. The chain joins TRBV7-8 to TRBJ1-1; D may be TRBD1 (5 bases). The germline V and J ends were trimmed by 1 base and 6 bases, with 15 bases remaining between them. The V gene's germline CDR1 is SGHVS and CDR2 FQNEAQ. The CDR3 loop spans 15 amino acids. The CDR3: CASSLEAGPLAEAFF. The CDR3 DNA reads as TGTGCCAGCAGCTTAGAGGCAGGGCCCCTAGCTGAAGCTTTCTTT. Complete variable domain (other parts from reference TRBV7-8 and TRBJ1-1): GAGVSQSPRYKVAKRGQDVALRCDPISGHVSLFWYQQALGQGPEFLTYFQNEAQLDKSGLPSDRFFAERPEGSVSTLKIQRTQQEDSAVYLCASSLEAGPLAEAFFGQGTRLTVV.

V is TRBV25-1 and J is TRBJ1-6, with D maybe TRBD1 (5 bases). This CDR3 is built from 16 residues. With 3 bases removed from V and 7 bases from J, the gap between germline ends came to 16 bases. Germline V gives CDR1 MGHDK, CDR2 SYGVNS. The CDR3 DNA is TGTGCCAGCAGTGATAGAGTGGGATGGGGGAATTCACCCCTCCACTTT. The encoded protein is CASSDRVGWGNSPLHF.

Only a few counts were recorded for this clonotype. The chain uses TRBV5-6 and TRBJ2-7, with D hard to call. Germline values: CDR1 SGHDT, CDR2 YYEEEE. The CDR3 is 15 amino acids. Trimming left V 1 base short and J 6 bases short, with 17 bases between. The CDR3 protein is CASSLLGPQPREQYF. For the CDR3, the DNA is TGTGCCAGCAGCTTGTTAGGGCCCCAACCTCGCGAGCAGTACTTC. Filled out from reference TRBV5-6 and TRBJ2-7, the complete variable domain reads DAGVTQSPTHLIKTRGQQVTLRCSPKSGHDTVSWYQQALGQGPQFIFQYYEEEERQRGNFPDRFSGHQFPNYSSELNVNALLLGDSALYLCASSLLGPQPREQYFGPGTRLTVT.

This clonotype occurred a few times. This chain joins TRBV7-2 and TRBJ2-3, with a tentative D call TRBD2 (5 bases). The CDR3 has 17 residues. CDR1 is SGHTA and CDR2 is FQGNSA in the germline V gene. V was trimmed by 1 base and J by 3 bases, leaving 17 bases between them. The CDR3 DNA follows: TGTGCCAGCAGCTTAGGCGTGAGGGTCCCCCTTACAGATACGCAGTATTTT. It translates to CASSLGVRVPLTDTQYF.

This clonotype was counted a single time. This chain connects TRBV15 to TRBJ2-1; D is unclear. Trimming left V 10 bases short and J 0 bases short, with 10 bases between. The CDR3 consists of 13 residues. CDR1 and CDR2 from the germline V gene are LNHNV and YYDKDF (reference sequence). The CDR3 sequence is CASRSSSYNEQFF. The CDR3 DNA is TGTGCCAGCCGGTCGAGCTCCTACAATGAGCAGTTCTTC.

The rearrangement uses TRBV6-2 or TRBV6-3 and TRBJ2-4; possible D gene TRBD1, 6 bases. Trimming cost V 5 bases and J 12 bases, with 20 bases left between them. The length of the CDR3 is 14 residues. Germline V CDR1 and CDR2: MNHEY, SVGEGT. The CDR3 nucleotides are TGTGCCAGCAGTAAGACCGGGACATTGGACAGTCAGTACTTC. This translates into CASSKTGTLDSQYF.

This chain uses TRBV6-2 or TRBV6-3 with TRBJ1-2, with D tentatively TRBD1 (6 bases). The CDR3 has 14 amino acids. V lost 3 bases and J lost 6, with 14 bases in between. Per the germline V gene, CDR1 is MNHEY and CDR2 is SVGEGT. The CDR3 protein is CASSYMGQPNGYTF. For the CDR3, the DNA is TGTGCCAGCAGTTATATGGGACAACCTAATGGCTACACCTTC.

The chain uses TRBV28 and TRBJ2-3, with D tentatively TRBD1 (6 bases). CDR3 size: 16 residues. Germline loops: CDR1 MDHEN, CDR2 SYDVKM. V was shortened by 7 bases and J by 2 bases, with 19 bases between the two germline ends. CDR3 sequence reads: CASIPQAQGHTDTQYF. The DNA for the CDR3 is TGTGCCAGCATCCCCCAGGCACAGGGCCACACAGATACGCAGTATTTT.

The rearrangement links TRBV4-1 to TRBJ1-2, with a weak D call TRBD1 (5 bases). The germline V gene encodes CDR1 MGHRA and CDR2 YSYEKL. This CDR3 is built from 14 residues. Deletions cut 0 bases from V and 3 bases from J, with 8 bases between. CDR3 sequence (DNA): TGCGCCAGCAGCCAAGATTCGGGACACTATGGCTACACCTTC. It translates to CASSQDSGHYGYTF.

The chain combines TRBV19 with TRBJ1-1; 8 nucleotides agree with TRBD1. CDR3 length: 16 residues. Germline V gives CDR1 LNHDA, CDR2 SQIVND (reference sequence). V dropped 0 bases and J dropped 5; count of bases not matched to a gene: 8. Here the CDR3 reads CASSIDNQGARTEAFF. As DNA, the CDR3 is TGTGCCAGTAGTATAGATAACCAGGGGGCGAGAACTGAAGCTTTCTTT.

This chain joins TRBV12-3 or TRBV12-4 and TRBJ1-1; D is unclear. Trimming cost V 2 bases and J 0 bases, with 7 bases left between them. The CDR3 spans 14 residues. CDR3 bases: TGTGCCAGCAGTTTATGGCAAATGAACACTGAAGCTTTCTTT. It translates to CASSLWQMNTEAFF.

CDR3: CASSLDQMLGTEAFF. CDR3 coding DNA: TGTGCCAGCAGCTTAGATCAGATGTTAGGCACTGAAGCTTTCTTT. The J gene is TRBJ1-1, the V gene TRBV7-6; no definite D call. The germline V gene has CDR1 SGHVS and CDR2 FNYEAQ. CDR3 size: 15 residues. V lost 1 base to trimming and J lost 4 bases, with 13 bases between them.

The chain has TRBV12-3 or TRBV12-4 and TRBJ2-7, with D possibly being TRBD2 (5 bases). Trimming removed 3 bases from V and 5 bases from J, with 11 bases in between. The CDR3 is 13 amino acids. CDR3: CASSLRVRNEQYF. DNA for the CDR3: TGTGCCAGCAGTTTGAGGGTTCGGAACGAGCAGTACTTC.

This clonotype was counted many times. The rearrangement joins TRBV9 to TRBJ2-7; 7 nucleotides align to TRBD1. J gave up 6 bases and V 0 bases, and 6 bases lay outside the gene matches. This CDR3 spans 14 amino acids. CDR1 and CDR2 from the germline V gene are SGDLS and YYNGEE. CDR3 nucleotide sequence: TGTGCCAGCAGCGTAGGGAGACAGGGAAGCGAGCAGTACTTC. Amino acids: CASSVGRQGSEQYF.

The rearrangement links TRBV29-1 to TRBJ2-1; 15 bases are a match to TRBD2. Per the germline V gene, CDR1 is SQVTM and CDR2 is ANQGSEA. The CDR3 runs 14 residues. The trim removed 4 bases at V and 9 bases at J, leaving 4 bases unmatched. For the CDR3, the DNA is TGCAGCGTTGTTGGACTAGCGGGGGGGTTTGAGCAGTTCTTC. It yields the protein CSVVGLAGGFEQFF.

The chain has TRBV2 and TRBJ2-7; possible D gene TRBD2, 5 bases. The length of the CDR3 is 11 residues. V lost 6 bases, J lost 11 bases, and 14 bases lay in between. The germline V gene has CDR1 SNHLY and CDR2 FYNNEI. Written as DNA, the CDR3 is TGTGCCAGCAGGGCCCCCGACGGGGAGTACTTC. Its protein product is CASRAPDGEYF.

The chain recombines TRBV19 with TRBJ1-2; D is unresolved. Germline V lookup: CDR1 LNHDA, CDR2 SQIVND (reference sequence). The germline V and J ends were trimmed by 3 bases and 3 bases, with 17 bases remaining between them. This CDR3 has 16 residues. The chain's CDR3 is CASSIVILPPDYGYTF. The CDR3 bases are TGTGCCAGTAGTATCGTTATCCTCCCTCCGGACTATGGCTACACCTTC.